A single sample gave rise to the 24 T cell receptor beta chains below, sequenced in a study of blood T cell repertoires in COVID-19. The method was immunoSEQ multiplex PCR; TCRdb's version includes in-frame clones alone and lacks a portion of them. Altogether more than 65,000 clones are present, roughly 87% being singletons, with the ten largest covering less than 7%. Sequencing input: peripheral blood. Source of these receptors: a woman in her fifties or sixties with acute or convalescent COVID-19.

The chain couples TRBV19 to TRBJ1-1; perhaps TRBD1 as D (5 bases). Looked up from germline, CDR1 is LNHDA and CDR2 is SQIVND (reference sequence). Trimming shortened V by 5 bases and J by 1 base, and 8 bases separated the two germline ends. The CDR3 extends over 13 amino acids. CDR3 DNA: TGTGCCAGTAGTGGGGGGGAGAACACTGAAGCTTTCTTT. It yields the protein CASSGGENTEAFF.

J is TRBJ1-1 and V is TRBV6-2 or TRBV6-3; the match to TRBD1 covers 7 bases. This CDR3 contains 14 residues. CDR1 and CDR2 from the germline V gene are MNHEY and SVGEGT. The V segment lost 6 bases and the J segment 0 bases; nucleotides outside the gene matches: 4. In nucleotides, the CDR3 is TGTGCCAGCAGCGAACAGGGGATGAACACTGAAGCTTTCTTT. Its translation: CASSEQGMNTEAFF.

The CDR3 loop reads CASSQARRPNQPQHF. CDR3 nucleotide sequence: TGTGCCAGCAGCCAAGCCCGGAGACCTAATCAGCCCCAGCATTTT. The gene calls are TRBV14 and TRBJ1-5; D unresolved. The CDR3 sequence is 15 residues long. The V end was cut by 1 base, the J end by 4 bases, with 11 bases between. CDR1 and CDR2 from the germline V gene are SGHDN and FVKESK.

DNA for the CDR3: TGTGCCATCAGTGAGCCTTTAACTAGCGGCCTGCCAATAAGGGGGTCTAGCACAGATACGCAGTATTTT. It specifies CAISEPLTSGLPIRGSSTDTQYF. This sequence joins TRBV10-3 and TRBJ2-3, with TRBD2 matching 8 bases. J was trimmed by 0 bases and V by 2 bases; bases with no gene match: 25. The CDR3 loop spans 23 amino acids. Germline loops: CDR1 ENHRY, CDR2 SYGVKD.

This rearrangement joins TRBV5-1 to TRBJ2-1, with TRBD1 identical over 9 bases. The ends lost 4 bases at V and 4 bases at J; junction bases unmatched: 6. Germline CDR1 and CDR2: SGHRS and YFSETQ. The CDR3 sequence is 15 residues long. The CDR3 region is CASSPGQGGYNEQFF. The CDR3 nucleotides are TGCGCCAGCAGCCCGGGACAGGGAGGGTACAATGAGCAGTTCTTC.

CDR3 residues: CASRRQTGMNTEAFF. DNA for the CDR3: TGTGCCAGCAGACGCCAAACAGGGATGAACACTGAAGCTTTCTTT. The rearrangement uses TRBV6-5 and TRBJ1-1; D perhaps matches TRBD1 (6 bases). Germline CDR1 and CDR2: MNHEY and SVGAGI. The CDR3 has 15 amino acids. Trimming shortened V by 6 bases and J by 0 bases, and 14 bases separated the two germline ends.

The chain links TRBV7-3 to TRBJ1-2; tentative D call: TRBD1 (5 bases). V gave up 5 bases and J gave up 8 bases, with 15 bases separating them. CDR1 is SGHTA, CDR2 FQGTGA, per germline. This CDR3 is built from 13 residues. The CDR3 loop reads CASSPRGGWGYTF. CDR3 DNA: TGTGCCAGCAGCCCCCGGGGGGGGTGGGGCTACACCTTC.

The CDR3, as DNA: TGTGCCAGCAGCGCCTCGACAGGAAATGAGCAGTTCTTC. It specifies CASSASTGNEQFF. The genes are TRBV9 and TRBJ2-1, with a possible D match to TRBD1 (6 bases). Germline V lookup: CDR1 SGDLS, CDR2 YYNGEE. The CDR3 has 13 residues. Trimming took 3 bases from V and 7 from J, leaving 11 bases between them.

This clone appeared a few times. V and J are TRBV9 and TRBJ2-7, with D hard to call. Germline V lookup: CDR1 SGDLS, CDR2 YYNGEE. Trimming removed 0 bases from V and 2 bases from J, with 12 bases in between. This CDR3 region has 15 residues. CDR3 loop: CASSVGSIPTYEQYF. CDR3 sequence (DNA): TGTGCCAGCAGCGTAGGCTCGATACCTACCTACGAGCAGTACTTC.

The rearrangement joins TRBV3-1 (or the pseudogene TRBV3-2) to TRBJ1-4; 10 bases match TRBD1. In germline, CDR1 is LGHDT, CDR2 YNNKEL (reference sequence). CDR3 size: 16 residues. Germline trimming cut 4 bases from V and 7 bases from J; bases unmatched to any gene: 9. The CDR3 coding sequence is TGTGCCAGCAGCCCCCACCTGGGACAGGGGAGTGAAAAACTGTTTTTT. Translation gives CASSPHLGQGSEKLFF.

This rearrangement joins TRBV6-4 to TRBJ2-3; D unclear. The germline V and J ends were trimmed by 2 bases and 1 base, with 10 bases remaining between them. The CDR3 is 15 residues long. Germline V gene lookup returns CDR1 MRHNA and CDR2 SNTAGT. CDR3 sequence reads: CASSDLAAGTDTQYF. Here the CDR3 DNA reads TGTGCCAGCAGTGACCTTGCGGCCGGCACAGATACGCAGTATTTT.

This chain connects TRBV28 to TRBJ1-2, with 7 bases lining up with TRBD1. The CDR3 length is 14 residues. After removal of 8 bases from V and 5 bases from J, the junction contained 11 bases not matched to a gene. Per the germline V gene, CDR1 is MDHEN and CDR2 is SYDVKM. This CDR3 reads CASSQGDLLYGYTF. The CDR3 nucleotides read TGTGCCAGCTCCCAGGGGGACCTTTTGTATGGCTACACCTTC.

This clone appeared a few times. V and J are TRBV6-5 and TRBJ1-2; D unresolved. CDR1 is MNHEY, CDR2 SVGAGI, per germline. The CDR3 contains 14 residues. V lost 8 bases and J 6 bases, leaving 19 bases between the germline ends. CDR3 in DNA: TGTGCCAGCCAGTGGGAGAGTCCGCGGCATGGCTACACCTTC. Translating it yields CASQWESPRHGYTF.

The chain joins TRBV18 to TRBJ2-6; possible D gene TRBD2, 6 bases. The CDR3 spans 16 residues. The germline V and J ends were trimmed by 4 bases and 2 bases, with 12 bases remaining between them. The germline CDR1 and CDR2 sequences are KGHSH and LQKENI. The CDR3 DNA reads TGTGCCAGCTCACTTATGGAGGGGACTGGGGCCAACGTCCTGACTTTC. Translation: CASSLMEGTGANVLTF.

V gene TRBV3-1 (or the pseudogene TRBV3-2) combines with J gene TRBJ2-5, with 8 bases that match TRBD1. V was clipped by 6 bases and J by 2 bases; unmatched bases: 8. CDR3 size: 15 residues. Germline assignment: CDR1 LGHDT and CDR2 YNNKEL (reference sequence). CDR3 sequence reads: CASSFSTGDQETQYF. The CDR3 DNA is TGTGCCAGCAGTTTCTCGACAGGGGATCAAGAGACCCAGTACTTC.

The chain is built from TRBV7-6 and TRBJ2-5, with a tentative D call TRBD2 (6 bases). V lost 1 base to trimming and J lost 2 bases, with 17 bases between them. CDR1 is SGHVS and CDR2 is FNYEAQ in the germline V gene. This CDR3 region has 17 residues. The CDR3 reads CASSLDVSGGKQETQYF. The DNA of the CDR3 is TGTGCCAGCAGCTTAGACGTTAGCGGAGGCAAACAAGAGACCCAGTACTTC. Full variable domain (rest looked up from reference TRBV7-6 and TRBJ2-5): GAGVSQSPRYKVTKRGQDVALRCDPISGHVSLYWYRQALGQGPEFLTYFNYEAQQDKSGLPNDRFSAERPEGSISTLTIQRTEQRDSAMYRCASSLDVSGGKQETQYFGPGTRLLVL.

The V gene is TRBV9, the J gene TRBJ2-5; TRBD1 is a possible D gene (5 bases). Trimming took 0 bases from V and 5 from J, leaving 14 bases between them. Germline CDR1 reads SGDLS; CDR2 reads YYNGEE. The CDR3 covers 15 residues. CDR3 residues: CASSVEQASPETQYF. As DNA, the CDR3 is TGTGCCAGCAGCGTAGAACAGGCTAGTCCCGAGACCCAGTACTTC.

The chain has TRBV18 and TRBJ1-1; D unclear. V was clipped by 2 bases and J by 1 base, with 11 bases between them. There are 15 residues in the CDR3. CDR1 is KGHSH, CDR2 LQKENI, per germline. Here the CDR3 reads CASSPLQGANTEAFF. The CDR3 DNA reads TGTGCCAGCTCACCATTACAAGGAGCGAACACTGAAGCTTTCTTT. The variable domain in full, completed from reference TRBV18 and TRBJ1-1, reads NAGVMQNPRHLVRRRGQEARLRCSPMKGHSHVYWYRQLPEEGLKFMVYLQKENIIDESGMPKERFSAEFPKEGPSILRIQQVVRGDSAAYFCASSPLQGANTEAFFGQGTRLTVV.

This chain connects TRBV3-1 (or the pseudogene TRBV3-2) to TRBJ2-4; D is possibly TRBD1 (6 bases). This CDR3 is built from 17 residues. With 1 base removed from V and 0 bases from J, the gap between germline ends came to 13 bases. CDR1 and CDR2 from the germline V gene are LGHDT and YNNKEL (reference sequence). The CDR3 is CASSQVSGTLAKNIQYF. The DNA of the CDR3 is TGTGCCAGCAGCCAAGTTTCCGGGACACTAGCCAAAAACATTCAGTACTTC.

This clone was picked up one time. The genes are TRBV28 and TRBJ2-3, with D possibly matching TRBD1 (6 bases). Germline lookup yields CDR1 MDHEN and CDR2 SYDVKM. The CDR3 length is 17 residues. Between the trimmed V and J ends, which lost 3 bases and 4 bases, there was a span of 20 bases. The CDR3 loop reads CASSFLFRTRGPDTQYF. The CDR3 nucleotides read TGTGCCAGCAGTTTCTTATTTCGCACCAGGGGCCCAGATACGCAGTATTTT.

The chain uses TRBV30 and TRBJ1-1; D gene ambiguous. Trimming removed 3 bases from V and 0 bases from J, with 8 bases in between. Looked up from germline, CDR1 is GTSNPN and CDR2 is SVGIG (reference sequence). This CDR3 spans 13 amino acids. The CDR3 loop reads CAWRVAMNTEAFF. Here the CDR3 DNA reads TGTGCCTGGAGGGTTGCTATGAACACTGAAGCTTTCTTT. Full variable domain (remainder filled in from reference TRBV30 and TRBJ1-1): SQTIHQWPATLVQPVGSPLSLECTVEGTSNPNLYWYRQAAGRGLQLLFYSVGIGQISSEVPQNLSASRPQDRQFILSSKKLLLSDSGFYLCAWRVAMNTEAFFGQGTRLTVV.

CDR3 sequence (DNA): TGTGCCAGCAGTCTAAATGGGAGGGGGACTGAAGCTTTCTTT. It encodes CASSLNGRGTEAFF. This rearrangement joins TRBV7-2 to TRBJ1-1; TRBD1 might be the D (6 bases). CDR3 size: 14 residues. The germline V gene has CDR1 SGHTA and CDR2 FQGNSA. V was trimmed by 6 bases and J by 5 bases, leaving 16 bases between them.

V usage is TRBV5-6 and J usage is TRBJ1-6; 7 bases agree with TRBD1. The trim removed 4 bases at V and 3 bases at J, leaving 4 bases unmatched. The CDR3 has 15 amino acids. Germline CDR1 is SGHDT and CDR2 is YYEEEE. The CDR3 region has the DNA TGTGCCAGCAGCCGCCGGGACAGCTATAATTCACCCCTCCACTTT. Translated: CASSRRDSYNSPLHF.

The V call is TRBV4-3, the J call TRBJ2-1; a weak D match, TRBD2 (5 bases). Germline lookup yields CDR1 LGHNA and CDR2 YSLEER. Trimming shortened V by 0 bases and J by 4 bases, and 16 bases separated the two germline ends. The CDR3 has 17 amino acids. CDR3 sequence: CASSQDIRGLQYNEQFF. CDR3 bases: TGCGCCAGCAGCCAAGATATCAGAGGACTTCAATACAATGAGCAGTTCTTC.